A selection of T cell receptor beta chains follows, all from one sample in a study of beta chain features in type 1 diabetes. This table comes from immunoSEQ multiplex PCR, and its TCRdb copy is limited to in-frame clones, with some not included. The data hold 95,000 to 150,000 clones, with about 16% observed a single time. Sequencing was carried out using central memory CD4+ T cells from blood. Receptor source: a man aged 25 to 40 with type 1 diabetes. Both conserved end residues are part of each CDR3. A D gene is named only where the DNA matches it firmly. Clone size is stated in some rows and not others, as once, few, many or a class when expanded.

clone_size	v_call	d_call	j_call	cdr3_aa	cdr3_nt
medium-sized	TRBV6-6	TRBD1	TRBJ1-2	CASSQPGQGFYGYTF	TGTGCCAGCAGTCAGCCGGGACAGGGATTCTATGGCTACACCTTC
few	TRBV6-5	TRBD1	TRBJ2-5	CASSKRTGPQETQYF	TGTGCCAGCAGTAAACGGACAGGGCCCCAAGAGACCCAGTACTTC
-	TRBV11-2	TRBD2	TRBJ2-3	CASSESGGPSTDTQYF	TGTGCCAGCAGCGAAAGCGGGGGACCCAGCACAGATACGCAGTATTTT
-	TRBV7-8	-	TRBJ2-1	CASSLAGNNEQFF	TGTGCCAGCAGCTTAGCAGGAAACAATGAGCAGTTCTTC
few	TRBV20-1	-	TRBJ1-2	CSANSIYGYTF	TGCAGTGCTAACAGTATCTATGGCTACACCTTC
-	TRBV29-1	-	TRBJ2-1	CSVEASQLSYNEQFF	TGCAGCGTTGAAGCTTCCCAACTTTCCTACAATGAGCAGTTCTTC
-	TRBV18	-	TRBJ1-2	CASSPGGVSDYGYTF	TGTGCCAGCTCACCAGGTGGGGTATCGGACTATGGCTACACCTTC
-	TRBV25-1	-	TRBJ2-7	CASSEWKGAYEQYF	TGTGCCAGCAGTGAATGGAAGGGGGCCTACGAGCAGTACTTC
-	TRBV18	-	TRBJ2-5	CASSPFRGEQETQYF	TGTGCCAGCTCACCATTTCGGGGCGAACAAGAGACCCAGTACTTC
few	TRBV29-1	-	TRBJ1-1	CSATANTEAFF	TGCAGCGCGACAGCGAACACTGAAGCTTTCTTT
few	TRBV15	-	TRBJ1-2	CATSRDGGGYSNYGYTF	TGTGCCACCAGCAGAGATGGCGGGGGTTATTCTAACTATGGCTACACCTTC
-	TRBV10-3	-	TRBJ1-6	CAISEGGKGDNSPLHF	TGTGCCATCAGTGAAGGAGGGAAAGGGGATAATTCACCCCTCCACTTT
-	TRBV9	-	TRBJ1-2	CASSSSYGYTF	TGTGCCAGCAGCTCCAGCTATGGCTACACCTTC
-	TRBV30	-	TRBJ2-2	CAWSLQGAGELFF	TGTGCCTGGAGTTTACAGGGAGCCGGGGAGCTGTTTTTT
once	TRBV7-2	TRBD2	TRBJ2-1	CASSYGLVSNEQFF	TGTGCCAGCAGCTACGGACTAGTGAGCAATGAGCAGTTCTTC
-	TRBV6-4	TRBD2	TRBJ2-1	CASSDFPSGDNEQFF	TGTGCCAGCAGTGACTTCCCTAGCGGGGATAATGAGCAGTTCTTC
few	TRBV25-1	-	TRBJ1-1	CASSMRASNTEAFF	TGTGCCAGCAGTATGAGGGCCTCGAACACTGAAGCTTTCTTT
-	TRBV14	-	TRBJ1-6	CASSQDSFSPLHF	TGTGCCAGCAGCCAAGACAGTTTTTCACCCCTCCACTTT
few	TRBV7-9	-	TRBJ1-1	CASSSGTAEAFF	TGTGCCAGCAGCTCAGGGACGGCTGAAGCTTTCTTT
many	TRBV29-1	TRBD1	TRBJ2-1	CSVESGQGYNEQFF	TGCAGCGTTGAATCGGGACAGGGGTACAATGAGCAGTTCTTC
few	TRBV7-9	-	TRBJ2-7	CASSLSAEQYF	TGTGCCAGCAGCTTATCGGCCGAGCAGTACTTC
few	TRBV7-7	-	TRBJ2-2	CASSLAPGFAGELFF	TGTGCTAGCAGCTTAGCGCCTGGGTTCGCCGGGGAGCTGTTTTTT
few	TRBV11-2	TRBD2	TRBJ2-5	CASSLGSGGARETQYF	TGTGCCAGCAGCTTAGGTAGCGGGGGGGCCCGAGAGACCCAGTACTTC
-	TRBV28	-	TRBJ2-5	CASIEAGGGGTQYF	TGTGCCAGCATCGAAGCCGGGGGCGGTGGGACCCAGTACTTC
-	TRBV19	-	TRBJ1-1	CASSMRQNTEAFF	TGTGCCAGTAGTATGAGGCAGAACACTGAAGCTTTCTTT
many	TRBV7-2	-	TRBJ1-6	CASSLLPYSPLHF	TGTGCCAGCAGCTTATTGCCTTATTCACCCCTCCACTTT
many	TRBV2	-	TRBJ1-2	CASRQEDYGYTF	TGTGCCAGCAGGCAGGAGGACTATGGCTACACCTTC
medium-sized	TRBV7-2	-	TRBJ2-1	CASSLYQYNEQFF	TGTGCCAGCAGCTTATACCAGTACAATGAGCAGTTCTTC
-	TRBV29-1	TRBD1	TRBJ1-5	CSVADRVGSNQPQHF	TGCAGCGTTGCGGACAGGGTTGGTAGCAATCAGCCCCAGCATTTT
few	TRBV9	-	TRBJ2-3	CASSVDGGPTDTQYF	TGTGCCAGCAGCGTAGACGGGGGCCCCACAGATACGCAGTATTTT
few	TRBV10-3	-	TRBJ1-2	CAASAGRYGYTF	TGTGCCGCCTCCGCGGGTCGGTATGGCTACACCTTC
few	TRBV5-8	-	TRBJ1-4	CASSLAAAGNEKLFF	TGTGCCAGCAGCTTGGCCGCAGCGGGGAATGAAAAACTGTTTTTT
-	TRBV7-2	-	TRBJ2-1	CASSLVGQSNEQFF	TGTGCCAGCAGCTTAGTGGGACAATCGAATGAGCAGTTCTTC
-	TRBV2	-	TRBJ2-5	CASSGETQYF	TGTGCCAGCAGTGGGGAGACCCAGTACTTC
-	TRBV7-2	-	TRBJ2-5	CASSLGVRGETQYF	TGTGCCAGCAGCTTAGGAGTTAGAGGGGAGACCCAGTACTTC
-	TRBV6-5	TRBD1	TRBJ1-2	CASSYAQGSYGYTF	TGTGCCAGCAGTTATGCACAGGGGTCCTATGGCTACACCTTC
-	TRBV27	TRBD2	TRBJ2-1	CASSPLNGGTHNEQFF	TGTGCCAGCAGTCCCCTGAACGGGGGGACCCACAATGAGCAGTTCTTC
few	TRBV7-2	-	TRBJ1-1	CASSLGPQDTEAFF	TGTGCCAGCAGCTTAGGGCCCCAGGACACTGAAGCTTTCTTT
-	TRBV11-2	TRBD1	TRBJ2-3	CASSSVRDRPSPAQYF	TGTGCCAGCAGCTCCGTCCGGGACAGGCCCTCTCCGGCGCAGTATTTT
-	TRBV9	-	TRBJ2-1	CASSLRQTFNEQFF	TGTGCCAGCAGCCTAAGACAGACCTTCAATGAGCAGTTCTTC
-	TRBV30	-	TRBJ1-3	CAWTGSSGNTIYF	TGTGCCTGGACAGGCAGCTCTGGAAACACCATATATTTT
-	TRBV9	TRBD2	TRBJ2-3	CASSVGSSGGDTQYF	TGTGCCAGCAGCGTAGGCAGTAGCGGGGGGGATACGCAGTATTTT